This T cell receptor (beta chain) was captured in a study of cytomegalovirus exposure and HLA in healthy donors. At the level of the study: The approximately 120 validation repertoires matched the 666 first-cohort repertoires in platform, a later analysis reported.

Generated by immunoSEQ multiplex PCR, the TCRdb table keeps only in-frame clones and is missing some. Of tens of thousands of clones in the sample, almost 97% were seen once. The donors were part of the validation cohort, which consisted of under 150 subjects and was separate from the first cohort of around 620 subjects. Whole-study results and caveats: According to the study, roughly 160 TCR beta chains were cytomegalovirus-associated. Reportedly, cytomegalovirus status was diagnosed with high sensitivity and specificity.

CDR3 size: 15 residues. CDR1 is SGHNT, CDR2 YYREEE, per germline (reference sequence). J gave up 6 bases and V 0 bases, and 7 bases lay outside the gene matches. Turning to this clone: Its antigen remains unknown.

Sequenced: PBMCs. The source of this sequence is a woman aged 18-35 years in good health and CMV-seronegative. The chain has TRBV5-4 and TRBJ1-2, with 8 nucleotides matching TRBD1. The CDR3 coding sequence is TGTGCCAGCAGCTTGGGGCAGCAGGGGGCGAATGGCTACACCTTC. This sequence encodes CASSLGQQGANGYTF. Filled out from reference TRBV5-4 and TRBJ1-2, the complete variable domain reads ETGVTQSPTHLIKTRGQQVTLRCSSQSGHNTVSWYQQALGQGPQFIFQYYREEENGRGNFPPRFSGLQFPNYSSELNVNALELDDSALYLCASSLGQQGANGYTFGSGTRLTVV.